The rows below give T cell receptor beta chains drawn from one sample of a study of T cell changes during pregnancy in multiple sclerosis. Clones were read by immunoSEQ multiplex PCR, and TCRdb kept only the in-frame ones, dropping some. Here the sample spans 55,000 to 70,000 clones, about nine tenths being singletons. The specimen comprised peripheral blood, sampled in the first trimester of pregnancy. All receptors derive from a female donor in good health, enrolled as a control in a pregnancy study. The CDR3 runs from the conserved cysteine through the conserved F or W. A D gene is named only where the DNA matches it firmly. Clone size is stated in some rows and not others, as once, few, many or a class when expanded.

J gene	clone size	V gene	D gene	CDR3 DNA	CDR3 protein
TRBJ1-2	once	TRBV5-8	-	TGTGCCAGCAGCCCGAGGGTGGCACGTGGCTACACCTTC	CASSPRVARGYTF
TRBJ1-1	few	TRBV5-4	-	TGTGCCAGCAGCTTGGGAGAAATGGGGAGAGGTGAAGCTTTCTTT	CASSLGEMGRGEAFF
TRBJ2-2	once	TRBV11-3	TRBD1	TGTGCCAGCAGCCCCCACAGGGGAAGTAACACCGGGGAGCTGTTTTTT	CASSPHRGSNTGELFF
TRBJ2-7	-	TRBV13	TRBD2	TGTGCCAGCAGCTTAGGCCTCGGGGGGGTTTGGGAGCAGTACTTC	CASSLGLGGVWEQYF
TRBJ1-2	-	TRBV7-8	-	TGTGCCAGCAGCGCTACAGGGAATGGAGGCTACACCTTC	CASSATGNGGYTF
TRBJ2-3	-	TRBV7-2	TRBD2	TGTGCCAGCAGCTTAGCCGCCGGGACTAGCGGGGGTCCAGATACGCAGTATTTT	CASSLAAGTSGGPDTQYF
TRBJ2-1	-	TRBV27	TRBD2	TGTGCCAGCAGTTTCTTACTAGCGGGAGGGCCTAATGAGCAGTTCTTC	CASSFLLAGGPNEQFF
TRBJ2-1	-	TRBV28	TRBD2	TGTGCCAGCAGTTTAGGGCGGGGGGGAGGGCTTGAGCAGTTCTTC	CASSLGRGGGLEQFF
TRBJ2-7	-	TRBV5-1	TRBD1	TGCGCCAGCAGTCTCACAGGGGGCTTGCGAGAGCAGTACTTC	CASSLTGGLREQYF
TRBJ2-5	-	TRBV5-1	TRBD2	TGCGCCAGCAGCTCGGGACTAGCGGGGGGGTACCAAGAGACCCAGTACTTC	CASSSGLAGGYQETQYF
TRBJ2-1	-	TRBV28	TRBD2	TGTGCCAGCAGTTCACCCAGAGGGACTATACTAAATGATGAGCAGTTCTTC	CASSSPRGTILNDEQFF
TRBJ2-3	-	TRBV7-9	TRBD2	TGTGCCAGCAGCTTAGTTCCGAGACTAGCGCTTCGGTGGGCAGATACGCAGTATTTT	CASSLVPRLALRWADTQYF
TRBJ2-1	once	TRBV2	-	TGTGCCAGCACCGGGGCGACAGGACGTGTTGTCGATGAGCAGTTCTTC	CASTGATGRVVDEQFF
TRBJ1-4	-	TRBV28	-	TGTGCCAGCACCCTCCCCCGGACAGACACTACAGCTAGAAAACTGTTTTTT	CASTLPRTDTTARKLFF
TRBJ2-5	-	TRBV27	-	TGTGCCAGCGGTCACTACTACCAAGAGACCCAGTACTTC	CASGHYYQETQYF
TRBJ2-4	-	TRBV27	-	TGTGCCAGCATGGGGCAGTCCAAAAACATTCAGTACTTC	CASMGQSKNIQYF
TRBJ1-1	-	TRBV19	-	TGTGCCAGTAGTGCATGGGGCGCGTCTGAAGCTTTCTTT	CASSAWGASEAFF
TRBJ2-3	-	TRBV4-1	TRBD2	TGCGCCAGCAGCCAAGATCCCCCTAGCGGGGCGACAGATACGCAGTATTTT	CASSQDPPSGATDTQYF
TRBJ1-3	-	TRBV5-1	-	TGCGCCAGCAGCTCAAACCCGACACCCATCTCTGGAAACACCATATATTTT	CASSSNPTPISGNTIYF
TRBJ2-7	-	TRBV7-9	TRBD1	TGTGCCAGCAGCTTAACAGGGGACTCCTACGAGCAGTACTTC	CASSLTGDSYEQYF
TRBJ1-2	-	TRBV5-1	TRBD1	TGCGCCAGCAGTACCGGGACAGGGGTCTATGGCTACACCTTC	CASSTGTGVYGYTF
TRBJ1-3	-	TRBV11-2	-	TGTGCCAGCAGCTTAGAATCCGGAGGTTACGGAAACACCATATATTTT	CASSLESGGYGNTIYF
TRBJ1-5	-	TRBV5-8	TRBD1	TGTGCCAGCAGCTTGAAGGGGGCGGGTAATCAGCCCCAGCATTTT	CASSLKGAGNQPQHF
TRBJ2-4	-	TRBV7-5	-	TGTGCTAAAAGGGGGAGGGACGGCTTTAGACCCAAAAACATTCAGTACTTC	CAKRGRDGFRPKNIQYF
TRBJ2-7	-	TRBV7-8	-	TGTGCCAGCAGTCCCCGACTCACCATCTCCTACGAGCAGTACTTC	CASSPRLTISYEQYF
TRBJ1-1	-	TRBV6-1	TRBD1	TGTGCCAGCAGGAGCATGGGACAGGGTAACACTGAAGCTTTCTTT	CASRSMGQGNTEAFF
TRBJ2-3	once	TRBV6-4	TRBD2	TGTGCCAGCAGCACTCGGGCGGGAGGGAGCACAGATACGCAGTATTTT	CASSTRAGGSTDTQYF
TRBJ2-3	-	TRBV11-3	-	TGTGCCAGCAGCTCTTACAGGGAAGATACGCAGTATTTT	CASSSYREDTQYF
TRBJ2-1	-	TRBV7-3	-	TGTGCCAGCAGCTTTAGTCGAGACAATGAGCAGTTCTTC	CASSFSRDNEQFF
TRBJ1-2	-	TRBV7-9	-	TGTGCCAGCAGCTTAGGCCCGGGACACCCGGGTGGCTACACCTTC	CASSLGPGHPGGYTF
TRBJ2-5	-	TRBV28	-	TGTGCCAGCAGCGCTATACGGACCCAGTACTTC	CASSAIRTQYF
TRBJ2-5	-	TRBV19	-	TGTGCCAGTAGTTGGAGGAGGGAAGAGACCCAGTACTTC	CASSWRREETQYF
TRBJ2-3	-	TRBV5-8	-	TGTGCCAGCAGCTTTGGCGGGGACCTGGGCGATACGCAGTATTTT	CASSFGGDLGDTQYF
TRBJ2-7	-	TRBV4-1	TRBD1	TGCGCCAGCAGCCAAGCGTGGGACAGATACTACGAGCAGTACTTC	CASSQAWDRYYEQYF
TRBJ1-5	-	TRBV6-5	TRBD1	TGTGCCAGCAGGACAGGGGTTCAGCCCCAGCATTTT	CASRTGVQPQHF
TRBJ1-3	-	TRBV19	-	TGTGCCAGTAGTATAAGGGGGTCTGGAAACACCATATATTTT	CASSIRGSGNTIYF
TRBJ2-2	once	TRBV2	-	TGTGCCAGCAGTGTCACAGAGAACACCGGGGAGCTGTTTTTT	CASSVTENTGELFF
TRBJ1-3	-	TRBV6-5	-	TGTGCCAGCAGTTACGACGGGACTCCGGGAAACACCATATATTTT	CASSYDGTPGNTIYF
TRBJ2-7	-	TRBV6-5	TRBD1	TGTGCCAGCACCACGGACAGGGGTGGGGAGCAGTACTTC	CASTTDRGGEQYF
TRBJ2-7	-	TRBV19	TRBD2	TGTGCCAGTAGTATTGCGGCAGGGAGGGGCGAGCAGTACTTC	CASSIAAGRGEQYF
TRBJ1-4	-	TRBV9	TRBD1	TGTGCCAGCAGCGTAGGAGACAGGGGGAAAAATGAAAAACTGTTTTTT	CASSVGDRGKNEKLFF
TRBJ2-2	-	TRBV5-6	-	TGTGCCAGCAGCTTCCCGGGGAGGCCCGGGGAGCTGTTTTTT	CASSFPGRPGELFF
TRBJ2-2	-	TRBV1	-	TGCACCAGCAGCCAAGCGGGGGGGATTAACACCGGGGAGCTGTTTTTT	CTSSQAGGINTGELFF
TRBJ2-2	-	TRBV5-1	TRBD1	TGCGCCAGCAGCTCTGGACAGGGGGACGGGGAGCTGTTTTTT	CASSSGQGDGELFF
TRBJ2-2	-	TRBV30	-	TGTGCCTGGAGGCGAGGAGCCGGGGAGCTGTTTTTT	CAWRRGAGELFF
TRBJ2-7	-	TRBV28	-	TGTGCCAGCAAGCAGGGGGGCGGTCGGGATACCTACGAGCAGTACTTC	CASKQGGGRDTYEQYF
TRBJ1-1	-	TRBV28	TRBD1	TGTGCCAGCAGTTCGGGATTATTGACAGGGTTCGCTTTCTTT	CASSSGLLTGFAFF
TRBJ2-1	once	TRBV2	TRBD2	TGTGCCAGCGAGACTTCAGCGGGGGGCCCGGGCATTGAGCAGTTCTTC	CASETSAGGPGIEQFF
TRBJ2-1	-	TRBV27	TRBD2	TGTGCCAGCAGACCCACGGGACGGGGCGGGGGGGAGCAGTTCTTC	CASRPTGRGGGEQFF
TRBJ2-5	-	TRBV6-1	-	TGTGCCAGCAGTGAGGAGTACCAAGAGACCCAGTACTTC	CASSEEYQETQYF
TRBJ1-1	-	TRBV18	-	TGTGCCAGCTCACCACGTGAATCGAGCGTTCAGGGGGCTTTCTTT	CASSPRESSVQGAFF
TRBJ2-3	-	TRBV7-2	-	TGTGCCAGCAGGAGCGTGAGCACAGATACGCAGTATTTT	CASRSVSTDTQYF
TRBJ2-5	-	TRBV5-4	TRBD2	TGTGCCAGCAGCCCGGGGACTAGCGGAATCCAAGAGACCCAGTACTTC	CASSPGTSGIQETQYF